Only one count was recorded for the clone carrying this T cell receptor beta chain. Its antigen remains unidentified. The germline CDR1 and CDR2 sequences are MNHEY and SVGAGI. Trimming removed 5 bases at V and 6 bases at J, with 16 bases between. There are 14 residues in the CDR3. This sample is part of a study of cytomegalovirus exposure and HLA in healthy donors. Primers for the PCR totalled 60 Vbeta and 13 Jbeta. TCRdb's table, derived via immunoSEQ multiplex PCR, lists solely in-frame clones and lacks some. The data hold roughly 170,000 clones, with around four fifths observed a single time. Study conclusions and caveats: Three chains tied to CMV proved CMV antigen-specific in vitro. Highest at DRB1 and lowest at HLA-C, TCR association rates differed among HLA loci in a later analysis.

The chain uses TRBV6-5 and TRBJ1-1; D is uncertain. The source of this sequence is a woman between 45 and 65 years old in good health and CMV-seropositive. Sequencing was performed on PBMCs. CDR3 sequence reads: CASSRVIQGAEAFF. CDR3 DNA: TGTGCCAGCAGTCGGGTTATACAAGGCGCTGAAGCTTTCTTT.